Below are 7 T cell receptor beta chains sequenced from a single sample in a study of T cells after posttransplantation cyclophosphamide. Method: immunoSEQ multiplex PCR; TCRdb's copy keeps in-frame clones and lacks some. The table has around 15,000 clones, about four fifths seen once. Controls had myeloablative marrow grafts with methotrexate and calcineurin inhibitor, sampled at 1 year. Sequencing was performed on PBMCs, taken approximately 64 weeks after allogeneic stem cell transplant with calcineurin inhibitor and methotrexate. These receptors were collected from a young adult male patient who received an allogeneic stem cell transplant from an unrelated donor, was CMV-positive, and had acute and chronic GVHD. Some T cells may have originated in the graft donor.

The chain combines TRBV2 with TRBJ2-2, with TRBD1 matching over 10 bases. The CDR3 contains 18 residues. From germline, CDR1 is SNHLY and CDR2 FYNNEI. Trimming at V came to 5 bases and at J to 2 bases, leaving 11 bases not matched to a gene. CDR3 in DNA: TGTGCCAGCAGTTCCGGGACAGGGGTCCCTATAAACACCGGGGAGCTGTTTTTT. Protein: CASSSGTGVPINTGELFF.

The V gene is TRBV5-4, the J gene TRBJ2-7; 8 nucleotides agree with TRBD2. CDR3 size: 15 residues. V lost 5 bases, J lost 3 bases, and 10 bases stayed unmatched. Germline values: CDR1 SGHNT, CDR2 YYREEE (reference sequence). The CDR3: CASRIPGGADYEQYF. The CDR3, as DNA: TGTGCCAGCAGGATCCCGGGGGGGGCGGACTACGAGCAGTACTTC.

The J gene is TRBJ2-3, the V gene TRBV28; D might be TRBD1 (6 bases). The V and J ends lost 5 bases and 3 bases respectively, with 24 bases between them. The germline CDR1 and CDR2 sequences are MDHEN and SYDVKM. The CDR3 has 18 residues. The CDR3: CASSPLTPGQKGTDTQYF. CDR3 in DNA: TGTGCCAGCAGTCCCCTGACACCTGGACAGAAAGGGACAGATACGCAGTATTTT. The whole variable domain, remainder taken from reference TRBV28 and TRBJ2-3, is DVKVTQSSRYLVKRTGEKVFLECVQDMDHENMFWYRQDPGLGLRLIYFSYDVKMKEKGDIPEGYSVSREKKERFSLILESASTNQTSMYLCASSPLTPGQKGTDTQYFGPGTRLTVL.

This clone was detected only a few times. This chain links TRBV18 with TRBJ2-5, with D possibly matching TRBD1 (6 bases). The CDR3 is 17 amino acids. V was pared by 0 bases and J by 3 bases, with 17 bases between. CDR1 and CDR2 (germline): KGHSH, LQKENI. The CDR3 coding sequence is TGTGCCAGCTCACCACCTCCAGGACAGAGGGAAAAAGAGACCCAGTACTTC. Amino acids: CASSPPPGQREKETQYF.

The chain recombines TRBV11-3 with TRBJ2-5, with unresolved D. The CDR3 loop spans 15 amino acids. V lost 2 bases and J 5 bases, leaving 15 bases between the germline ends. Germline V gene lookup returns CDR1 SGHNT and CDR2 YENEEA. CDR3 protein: CASSLRFSGGETQYF. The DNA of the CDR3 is TGTGCCAGCAGCTTAAGGTTTTCAGGTGGTGAGACCCAGTACTTC.

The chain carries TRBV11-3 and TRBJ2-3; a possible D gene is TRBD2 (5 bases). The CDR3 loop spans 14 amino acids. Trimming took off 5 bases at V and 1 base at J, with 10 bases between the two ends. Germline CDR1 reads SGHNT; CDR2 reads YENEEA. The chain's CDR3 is CASSLRDGTDTQYF. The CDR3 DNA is TGTGCCAGCAGCCTCCGGGATGGCACAGATACGCAGTATTTT.

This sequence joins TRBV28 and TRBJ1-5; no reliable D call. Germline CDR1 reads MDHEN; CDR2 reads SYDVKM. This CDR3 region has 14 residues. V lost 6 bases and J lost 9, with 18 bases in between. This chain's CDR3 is CASRVDGPPGPQHF. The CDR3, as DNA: TGTGCCAGCAGGGTAGATGGTCCACCGGGGCCCCAGCATTTT.